The clone carrying this TCR beta chain was observed a few times. This sample is drawn from a study of human T cells and chemical hapten exposure. With 7 bases removed from V and 1 base from J, the gap between germline ends came to 10 bases. The germline gives CDR1 WSHSY, CDR2 SAAADI. CDR3 length: 13 amino acids. Unique molecular identifiers were affixed to discrete cDNA molecules within the library. A single record per CDR3 protein comes from TCRdb applying MiXCR to the RACE reads. The table includes about 190,000 distinct CDR3 sequences, approximately 26% detected once. This sample's time point: patch test 3, about 24 weeks after DPC sensitization. The treatment denotes: therapeutic diphenylcyclopropenone sensitization with weekly scalp DPC.

The starting material was whole blood, obtained in connection with sensitization to the hapten diphenylcyclopropenone (DPC). This sequence originates from a middle-aged woman with alopecia areata. Some clones in this sample may be carry-over from other donors' samples. V usage is TRBV10-2 and J usage is TRBJ1-1; possibly TRBD1 for D (6 bases). CDR3 coding DNA: TGCGCCAGCAAAGGGACACCGAACACTGAAGCTTTCTTT. It specifies CASKGTPNTEAFF.